This T cell receptor (beta chain) is from a study of blood T cell repertoires in COVID-19. Study in general: Acute and convalescent COVID-19 samples came from the United States, Italy and Spain. Sources were T cells, B-cell-depleted T cells, or PBMCs; the material itself was cDNA or gDNA.

The table lists this clone with many counts. As handled by the study authors: Reference gene primers were amplified, and this amplification served to estimate nucleated cell counts. Produced via immunoSEQ multiplex PCR; TCRdb's table is partial and in-frame only. V and J calls and clone size are as listed in that table; D and trimming were resolved from the DNA. The sample comprises roughly 300,000 clones, about 85% of which are singletons, and less than 15% rests with the top ten. Germline V gene data show CDR1 as SGHTA and CDR2 as FQGNSA. The CDR3 has 17 residues. Trimming cost V 5 bases and J 1 base, with 21 bases left between them.

The chain carries TRBV7-2 and TRBJ2-7; maybe TRBD1 (6 bases). This TCR was sampled from a human donor in a cohort sampled during active COVID-19. Sample: peripheral blood. CDR3 residues: CASSPDRGERASYEQYF. In DNA form, the CDR3 reads TGTGCCAGCAGCCCGGACAGAGGGGAGAGGGCATCCTACGAGCAGTACTTC.